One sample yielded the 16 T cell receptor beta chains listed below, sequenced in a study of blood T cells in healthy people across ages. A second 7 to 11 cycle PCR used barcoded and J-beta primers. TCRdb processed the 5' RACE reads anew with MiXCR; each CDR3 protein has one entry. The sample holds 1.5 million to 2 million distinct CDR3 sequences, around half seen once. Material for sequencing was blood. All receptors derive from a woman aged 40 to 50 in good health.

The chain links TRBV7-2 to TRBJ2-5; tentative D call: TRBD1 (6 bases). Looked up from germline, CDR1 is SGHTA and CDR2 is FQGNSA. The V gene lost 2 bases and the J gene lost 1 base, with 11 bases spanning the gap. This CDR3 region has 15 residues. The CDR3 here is CASSLQGTVQETQYF. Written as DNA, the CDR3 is TGTGCCAGCAGCTTACAGGGGACGGTCCAAGAGACCCAGTACTTC.

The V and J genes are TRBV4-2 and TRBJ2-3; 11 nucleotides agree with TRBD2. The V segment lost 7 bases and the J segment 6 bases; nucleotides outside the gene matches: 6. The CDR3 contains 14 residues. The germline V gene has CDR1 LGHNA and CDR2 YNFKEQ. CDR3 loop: CASTETSGADTQYF. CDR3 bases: TGTGCCAGCACCGAGACTAGCGGGGCGGATACGCAGTATTTT.

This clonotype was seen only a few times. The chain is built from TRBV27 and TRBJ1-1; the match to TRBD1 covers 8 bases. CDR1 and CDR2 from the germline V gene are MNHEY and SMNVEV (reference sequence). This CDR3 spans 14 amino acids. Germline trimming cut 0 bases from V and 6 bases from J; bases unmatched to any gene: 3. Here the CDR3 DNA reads TGTGCCAGCAGTTTATCGGCAGGGGGCCCTGAAGCTTTCTTT. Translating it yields CASSLSAGGPEAFF.

The DNA for the CDR3 is TGTGCCAGCGTGCCGGGACAGGGAGTGGAGCAGTACTTC. This sequence encodes CASVPGQGVEQYF. The chain couples TRBV7-9 to TRBJ2-7, with 9 bases lining up with TRBD1. This CDR3 contains 13 residues. With V trimmed by 8 bases and J by 7 bases, 9 bases remained unmatched. Germline lookup yields CDR1 SEHNR and CDR2 FQNEAQ (reference sequence).

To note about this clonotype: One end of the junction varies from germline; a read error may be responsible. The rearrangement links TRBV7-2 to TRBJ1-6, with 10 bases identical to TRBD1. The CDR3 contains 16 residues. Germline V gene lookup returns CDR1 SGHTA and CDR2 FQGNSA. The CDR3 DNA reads TGTGCCGGCAGTCCACAGGTGGGACAGGGGAGTTCACCCCTCCACTTT. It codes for CAGSPQVGQGSSPLHF. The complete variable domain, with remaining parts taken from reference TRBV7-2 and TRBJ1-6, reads GAGVSQSPSNKVTEKGKDVELRCDPISGHTALYWYRQSLGQGLEFLIYFQGNSAPDKSGLPSDRFSAERTGGSVSTLTIQRTQQEDSAVYLCAGSPQVGQGSSPLHFGNGTRLTVT.

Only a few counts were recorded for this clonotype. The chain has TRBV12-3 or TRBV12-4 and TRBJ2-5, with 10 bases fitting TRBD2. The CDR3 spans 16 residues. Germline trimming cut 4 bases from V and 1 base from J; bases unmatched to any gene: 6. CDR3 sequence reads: CASSYRTSGFQETQYF. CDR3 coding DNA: TGTGCCAGCAGTTATCGGACTAGCGGTTTCCAAGAGACCCAGTACTTC.

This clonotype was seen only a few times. The CDR3 region is CSADKTSPSYNEQFF. CDR3 in DNA: TGCAGCGCTGATAAGACTAGCCCATCCTACAATGAGCAGTTCTTC. This chain links TRBV29-1 with TRBJ2-1; TRBD2 matches 7 bases. J lost 1 base, V lost 7 bases, and 10 bases had no gene match. This CDR3 contains 15 residues. Germline assignment: CDR1 SQVTM and CDR2 ANQGSEA.

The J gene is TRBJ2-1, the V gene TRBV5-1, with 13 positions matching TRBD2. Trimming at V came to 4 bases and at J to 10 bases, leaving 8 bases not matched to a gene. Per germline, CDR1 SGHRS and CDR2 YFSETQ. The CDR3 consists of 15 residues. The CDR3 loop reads CASSPTSGGLGEQFF. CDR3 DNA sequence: TGCGCCAGCAGCCCGACTAGCGGGGGGCTAGGGGAGCAGTTCTTC.

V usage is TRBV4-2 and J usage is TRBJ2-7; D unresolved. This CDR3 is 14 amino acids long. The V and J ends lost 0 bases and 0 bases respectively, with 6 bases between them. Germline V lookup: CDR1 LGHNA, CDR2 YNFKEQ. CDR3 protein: CASSQEDASYEQYF. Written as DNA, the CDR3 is TGTGCCAGCAGCCAAGAAGACGCCTCCTACGAGCAGTACTTC.

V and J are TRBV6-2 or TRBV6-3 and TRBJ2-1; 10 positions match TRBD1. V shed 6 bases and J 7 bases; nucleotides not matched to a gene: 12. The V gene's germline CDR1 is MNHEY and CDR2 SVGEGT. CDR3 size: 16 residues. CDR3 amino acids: CASSLTGTGALNEQFF. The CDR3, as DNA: TGTGCCAGCAGCCTCACCGGGACAGGGGCGTTGAATGAGCAGTTCTTC.

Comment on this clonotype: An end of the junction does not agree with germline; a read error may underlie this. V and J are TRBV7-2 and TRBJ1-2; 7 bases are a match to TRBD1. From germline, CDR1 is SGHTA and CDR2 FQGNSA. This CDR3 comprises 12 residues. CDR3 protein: CASSRTGDGCTF. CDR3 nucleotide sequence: TGTGCCAGCAGCAGAACAGGGGATGGCTGCACCTTC.

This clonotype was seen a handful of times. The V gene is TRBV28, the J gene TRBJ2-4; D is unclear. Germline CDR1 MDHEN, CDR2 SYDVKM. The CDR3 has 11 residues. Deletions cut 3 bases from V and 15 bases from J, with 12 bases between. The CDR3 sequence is CASSFWGSAYF. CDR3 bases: TGTGCCAGCAGTTTTTGGGGTTCTGCGTACTTC.

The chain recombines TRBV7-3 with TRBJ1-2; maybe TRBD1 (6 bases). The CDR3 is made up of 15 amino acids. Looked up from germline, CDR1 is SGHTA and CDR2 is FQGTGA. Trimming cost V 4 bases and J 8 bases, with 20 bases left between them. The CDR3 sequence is CASSSAGQGLSGYTF. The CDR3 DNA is TGTGCCAGCAGCTCCGCAGGGCAGGGGCTATCGGGCTACACCTTC.

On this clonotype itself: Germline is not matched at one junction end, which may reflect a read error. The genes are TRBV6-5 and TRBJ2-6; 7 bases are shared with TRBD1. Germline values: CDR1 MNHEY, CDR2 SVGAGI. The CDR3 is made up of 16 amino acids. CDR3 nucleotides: TGTGCCAGCAGCTACGTGACAGGGATTGGGGCCAGCGTCCTGACTTTC. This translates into CASSYVTGIGASVLTF.

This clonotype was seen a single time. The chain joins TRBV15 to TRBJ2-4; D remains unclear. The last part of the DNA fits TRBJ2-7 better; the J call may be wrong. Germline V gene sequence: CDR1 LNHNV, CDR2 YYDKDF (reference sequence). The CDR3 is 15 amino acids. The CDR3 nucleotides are TGTGCCACCGCCAGCAGCCCACTCGAAGGGTCCGAGCAGTACTTC. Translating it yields CATASSPLEGSEQYF.

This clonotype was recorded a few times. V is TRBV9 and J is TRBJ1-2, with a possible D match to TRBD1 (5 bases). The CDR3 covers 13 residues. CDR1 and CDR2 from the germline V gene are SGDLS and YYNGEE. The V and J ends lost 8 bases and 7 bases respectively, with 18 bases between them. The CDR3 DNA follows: TGTGCCAGTAACAGGTACCCAAGTCTTGGCTACACCTTC. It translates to CASNRYPSLGYTF.